Shown below are 11 T cell receptor beta chains from a single sample sequenced in a study of T cells expressing NK-cell markers. TCRdb reprocessed the 5' RACE reads, with one entry per CDR3 protein and no DNA. This repertoire includes about 410,000 distinct CDR3 sequences. The sequencing sample was made of blood T cells: a sorted CD56 or NKG2C T cell subset, CD4+ or CD8+ T cells, or bulk PBMC T cells (not recorded which). Receptor source: a woman in her fifties or sixties in good health.

The chain is built from TRBV5-1 and TRBJ2-1; the D gene TCRdb calls, TRBD1, cannot be checked with no DNA. CDR3 length: 15 residues. CDR1 and CDR2 from the germline V gene are SGHRS and YFSETQ. CDR3 sequence reads: CASSFFDRGLNEQFF.

The chain employs TRBV27 and TRBJ2-3; the TCRdb call, TRBD2, lacks DNA for checking. CDR1 is MNHEY, CDR2 SMNVEV, per germline (reference sequence). The CDR3 consists of 15 residues. This CDR3 is CASSLDTRALDTQYF.

The V and J genes are TRBV29-1 and TRBJ2-1; TCRdb proposes TRBD1, but this gene call is untestable without DNA. This CDR3 has 15 residues. The germline CDR1 and CDR2 sequences are SQVTM and ANQGSEA. The CDR3 protein is CSAPHPGTGGNEQFF.

The chain joins TRBV12-3 or TRBV12-4 to TRBJ2-5; TCRdb picks TRBD2, but there is no DNA to check that call. This CDR3 has 16 residues. CDR3 residues: CASSSGSAGGYETQYF.

The V call is TRBV7-9, the J call TRBJ2-3; there is no DNA to check the TCRdb D call of TRBD1. The germline V gene has CDR1 SEHNR and CDR2 FQNEAQ (reference sequence). The CDR3 has 17 amino acids. CDR3 sequence reads: CASSVFRDRAISDTQYF.

J is TRBJ1-4 and V is TRBV29-1; checking the TCRdb D call of TRBD1 is not possible without DNA. This CDR3 region has 14 residues. The germline V gene encodes CDR1 SQVTM and CDR2 ANQGSEA. The CDR3 region is CSVAPQGVNEKLFF.

CDR3 region: CANRTGRQLGYTF. This rearrangement joins TRBV2 to TRBJ1-2; checking the TCRdb D call of TRBD1 is not possible without DNA. In germline, CDR1 is SNHLY, CDR2 FYNNEI. This CDR3 region has 13 residues.

The chain combines TRBV21-1 with TRBJ2-7; TCRdb returns TRBD1, unconfirmable since there is no DNA. TRBV21-1 counts as a pseudogene. The CDR3 sequence is 17 residues long. CDR3 loop: CASSKLPNPGQQYEQYF.

The chain links TRBV9 to TRBJ2-7; without DNA, the TCRdb call of TRBD1 cannot be checked. The CDR3 is 16 amino acids. Germline V gene data show CDR1 as SGDLS and CDR2 as YYNGEE. This CDR3 reads CASSVAPDRDPYEQYF.

The chain couples TRBV2 to TRBJ2-1. The CDR3 covers 12 residues. Germline CDR1 SNHLY, CDR2 FYNNEI. This chain's CDR3 is CASRATWDEQFF.

The chain joins TRBV14 to TRBJ1-1. Germline values: CDR1 SGHDN, CDR2 FVKESK. The CDR3 covers 13 residues. The CDR3 protein is CASSQYAGTEAFF.